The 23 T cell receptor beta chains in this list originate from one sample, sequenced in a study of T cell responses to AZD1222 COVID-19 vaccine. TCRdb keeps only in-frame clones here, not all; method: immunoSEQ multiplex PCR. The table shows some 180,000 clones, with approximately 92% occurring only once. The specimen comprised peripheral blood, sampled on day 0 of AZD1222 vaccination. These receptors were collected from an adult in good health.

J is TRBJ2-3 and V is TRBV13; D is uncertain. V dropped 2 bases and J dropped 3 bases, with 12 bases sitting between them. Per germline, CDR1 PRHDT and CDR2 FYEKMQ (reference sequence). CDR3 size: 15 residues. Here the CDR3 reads CASSLRLYRTDTQYF. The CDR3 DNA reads TGTGCCAGCAGCTTACGGCTCTACCGTACAGATACGCAGTATTTT. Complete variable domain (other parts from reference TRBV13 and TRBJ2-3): AAGVIQSPRHLIKEKRETATLKCYPIPRHDTVYWYQQGPGQDPQFLISFYEKMQSDKGSIPDRFSAQQFSDYHSELNMSSLELGDSALYFCASSLRLYRTDTQYFGPGTRLTVL.

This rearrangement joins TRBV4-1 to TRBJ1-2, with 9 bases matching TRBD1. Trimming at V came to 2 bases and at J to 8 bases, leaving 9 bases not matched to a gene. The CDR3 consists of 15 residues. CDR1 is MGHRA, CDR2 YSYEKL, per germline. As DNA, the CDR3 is TGCGCCAGCAGCCAATCCAGGGGACAGGGTTGGGGCTACACCTTC. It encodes CASSQSRGQGWGYTF.

CDR3 bases: TGTGCCAGCCAGACAGAAAACTCTATAGGCTATGGCTACACCTTC. Amino acids: CASQTENSIGYGYTF. The chain employs TRBV7-2 and TRBJ1-2; perhaps TRBD1 as D (5 bases). V was shortened by 8 bases and J by 4 bases, with 20 bases between the two germline ends. Germline CDR1 reads SGHTA; CDR2 reads FQGNSA. This CDR3 is 15 amino acids long. Supplemented by reference TRBV7-2 and TRBJ1-2, the full variable domain reads GAGVSQSPSNKVTEKGKDVELRCDPISGHTALYWYRQSLGQGLEFLIYFQGNSAPDKSGLPSDRFSAERTGGSVSTLTIQRTQQEDSAVYLCASQTENSIGYGYTFGSGTRLTVV.

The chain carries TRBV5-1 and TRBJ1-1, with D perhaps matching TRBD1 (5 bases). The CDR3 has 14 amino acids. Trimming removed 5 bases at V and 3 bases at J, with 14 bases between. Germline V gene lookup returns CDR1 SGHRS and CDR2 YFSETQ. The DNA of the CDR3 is TGCGCCAGCAGAACCAGGGTTGAGGACACTGAAGCTTTCTTT. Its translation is CASRTRVEDTEAFF.

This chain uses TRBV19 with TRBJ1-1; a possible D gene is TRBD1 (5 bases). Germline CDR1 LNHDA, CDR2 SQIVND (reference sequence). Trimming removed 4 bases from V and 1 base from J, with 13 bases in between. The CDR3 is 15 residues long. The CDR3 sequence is CASSTGGVRNTEAFF. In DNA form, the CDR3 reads TGTGCCAGTAGTACAGGAGGGGTACGGAACACTGAAGCTTTCTTT.

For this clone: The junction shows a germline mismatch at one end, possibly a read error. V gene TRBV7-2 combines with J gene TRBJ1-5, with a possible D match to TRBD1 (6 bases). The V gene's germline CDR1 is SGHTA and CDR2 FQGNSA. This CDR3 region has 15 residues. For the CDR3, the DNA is TGTGCCAGCAGCCTAGCAGGGGCGCGGGTACAGCCCCAGCATTTT. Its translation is CASSLAGARVQPQHF.

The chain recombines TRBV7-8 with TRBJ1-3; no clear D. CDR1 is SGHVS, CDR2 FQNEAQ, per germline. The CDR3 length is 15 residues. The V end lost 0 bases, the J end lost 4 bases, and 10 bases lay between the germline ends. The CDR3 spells CASSLASDSGNTIYF. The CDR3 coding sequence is TGTGCCAGCAGCTTAGCCTCTGACTCAGGAAACACCATATATTTT.

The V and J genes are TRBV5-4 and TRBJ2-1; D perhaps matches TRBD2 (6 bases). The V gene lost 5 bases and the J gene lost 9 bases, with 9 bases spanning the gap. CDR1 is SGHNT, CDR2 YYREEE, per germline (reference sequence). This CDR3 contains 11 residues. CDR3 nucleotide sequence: TGTGCCAGCAGTACCGGGAGTGAGCAGTTCTTC. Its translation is CASSTGSEQFF.

The CDR3 region is CASSPPGRLSNTGELFF. The CDR3, as DNA: TGTGCCAGCTCACCTCCGGGACGGCTTTCGAACACCGGGGAGCTGTTTTTT. This chain joins TRBV18 and TRBJ2-2, with D tentatively TRBD1 or TRBD2 (5 bases each). The CDR3 consists of 17 residues. V was clipped by 3 bases and J by 0 bases, with 14 bases between them. CDR1 is KGHSH and CDR2 is LQKENI in the germline V gene.

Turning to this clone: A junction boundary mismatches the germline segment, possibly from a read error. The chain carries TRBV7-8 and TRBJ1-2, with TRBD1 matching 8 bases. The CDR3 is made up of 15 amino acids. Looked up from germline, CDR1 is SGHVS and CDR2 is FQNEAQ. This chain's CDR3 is CASSLAGQGDYGYTF. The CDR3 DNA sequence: TGTGCCAGCAGCCTAGCCGGACAGGGCGACTATGGCTACACCTTC.

The CDR3 DNA sequence: TGCGCCAGCAGCGCCGGGACAGGGTTTACTGAAGCTTTCTTT. This encodes CASSAGTGFTEAFF. The genes are TRBV5-1 and TRBJ1-1; 9 bases are shared with TRBD1. CDR1 and CDR2 (germline): SGHRS, YFSETQ. CDR3 length: 14 amino acids. V was clipped by 4 bases and J by 5 bases; unmatched bases: 6.

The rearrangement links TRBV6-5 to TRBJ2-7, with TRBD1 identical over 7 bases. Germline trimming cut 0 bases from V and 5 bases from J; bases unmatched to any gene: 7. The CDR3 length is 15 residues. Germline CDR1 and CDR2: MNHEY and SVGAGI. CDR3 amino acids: CASSYSPDRHDEQYV. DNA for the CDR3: TGTGCCAGCAGTTACTCTCCGGACAGGCACGACGAGCAGTACGTC.

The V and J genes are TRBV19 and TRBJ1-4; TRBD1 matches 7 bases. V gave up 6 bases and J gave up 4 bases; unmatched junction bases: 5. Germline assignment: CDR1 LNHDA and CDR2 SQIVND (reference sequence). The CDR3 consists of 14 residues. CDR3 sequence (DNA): TGTGCCAGTAGGATTGGGACAGATAATGAAAAACTGTTTTTT. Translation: CASRIGTDNEKLFF.

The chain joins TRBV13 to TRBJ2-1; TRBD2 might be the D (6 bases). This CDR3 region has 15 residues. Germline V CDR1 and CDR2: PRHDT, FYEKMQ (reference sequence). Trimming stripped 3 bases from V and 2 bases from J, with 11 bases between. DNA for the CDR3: TGTGCCAGCAGCTTCCGGCGGGGAACCTACAATGAGCAGTTCTTC. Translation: CASSFRRGTYNEQFF.

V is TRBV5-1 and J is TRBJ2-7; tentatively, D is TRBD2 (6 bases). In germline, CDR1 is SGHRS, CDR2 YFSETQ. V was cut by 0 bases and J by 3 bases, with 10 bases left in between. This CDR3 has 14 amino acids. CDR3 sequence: CASSLAGVDYEQYF. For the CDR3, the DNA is TGCGCCAGCAGCTTGGCGGGGGTCGACTACGAGCAGTACTTC.

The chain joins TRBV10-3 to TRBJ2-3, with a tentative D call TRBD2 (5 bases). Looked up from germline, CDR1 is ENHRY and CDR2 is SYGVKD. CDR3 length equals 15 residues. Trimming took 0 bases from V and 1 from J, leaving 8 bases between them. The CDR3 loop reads CAISESEDRTDTQYF. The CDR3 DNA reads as TGTGCCATCAGTGAGTCGGAGGACCGCACAGATACGCAGTATTTT.

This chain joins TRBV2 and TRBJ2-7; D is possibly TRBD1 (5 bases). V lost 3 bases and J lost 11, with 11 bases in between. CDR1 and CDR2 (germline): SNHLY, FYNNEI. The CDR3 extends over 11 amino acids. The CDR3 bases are TGTGCCAGCAGTGATGGGCAGGGCAAGTACTTC. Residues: CASSDGQGKYF.

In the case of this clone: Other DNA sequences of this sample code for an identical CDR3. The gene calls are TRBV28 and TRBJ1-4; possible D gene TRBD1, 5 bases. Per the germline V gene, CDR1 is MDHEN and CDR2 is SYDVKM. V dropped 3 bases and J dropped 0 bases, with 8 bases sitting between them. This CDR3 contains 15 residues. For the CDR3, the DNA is TGTGCCAGCAGTTTGGGGGGGTCAACTAATGAAAAACTGTTTTTT. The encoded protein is CASSLGGSTNEKLFF.

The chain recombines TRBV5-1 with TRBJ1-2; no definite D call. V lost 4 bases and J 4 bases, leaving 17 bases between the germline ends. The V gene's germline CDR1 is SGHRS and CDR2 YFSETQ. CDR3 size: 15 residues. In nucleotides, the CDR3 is TGCGCCAGCAGCCCTCCGGACGGCAGATTCTATGGCTACACCTTC. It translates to CASSPPDGRFYGYTF.

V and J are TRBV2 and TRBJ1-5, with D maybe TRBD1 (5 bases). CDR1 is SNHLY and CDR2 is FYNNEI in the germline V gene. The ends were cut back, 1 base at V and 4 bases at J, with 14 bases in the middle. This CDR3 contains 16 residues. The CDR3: CASSEGSGRANQPQHF. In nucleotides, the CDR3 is TGTGCCAGCAGTGAAGGAAGCGGCAGGGCGAATCAGCCCCAGCATTTT.

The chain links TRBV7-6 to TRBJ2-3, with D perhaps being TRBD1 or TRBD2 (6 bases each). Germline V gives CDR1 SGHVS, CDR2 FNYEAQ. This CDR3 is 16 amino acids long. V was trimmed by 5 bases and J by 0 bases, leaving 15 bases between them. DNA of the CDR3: TGTGCCAGCAGCCGGAGGGCAGGGGAGAGCACAGATACGCAGTATTTT. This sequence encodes CASSRRAGESTDTQYF.

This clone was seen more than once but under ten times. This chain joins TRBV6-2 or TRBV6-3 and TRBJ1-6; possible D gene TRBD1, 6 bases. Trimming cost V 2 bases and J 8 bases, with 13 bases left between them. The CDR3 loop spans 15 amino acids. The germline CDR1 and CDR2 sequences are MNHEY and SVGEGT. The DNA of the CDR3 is TGTGCCAGCAGTTACGGCAGGGGTGGTGATTCACCCCTCCACTTT. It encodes CASSYGRGGDSPLHF.

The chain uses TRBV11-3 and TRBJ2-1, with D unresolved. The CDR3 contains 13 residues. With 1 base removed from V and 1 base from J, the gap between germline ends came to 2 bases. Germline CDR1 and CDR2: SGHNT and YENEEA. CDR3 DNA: TGTGCCAGCAGCTTAGTTTCCTACAATGAGCAGTTCTTC. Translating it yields CASSLVSYNEQFF.